The 7 T cell receptor beta chains reported below all come from one sample, sequenced in a study of blood T cell repertoires in COVID-19. TCRdb's table, derived via immunoSEQ multiplex PCR, lists solely in-frame clones and lacks some. The profile shows approximately 260,000 clones, approximately 81% of them singletons. The sequencing sample was made of PBMCs or T cells enriched from blood (not recorded which). All receptors derive from a woman aged 45-60 years who had been exposed to COVID-19.

The rearrangement uses TRBV7-2 and TRBJ2-7; TRBD1 agrees at 10 bases. J was trimmed by 5 bases and V by 1 base; bases with no gene match: 2. From germline, CDR1 is SGHTA and CDR2 FQGNSA. The CDR3 consists of 14 residues. This chain's CDR3 is CASSLGDRGHEQYF. The CDR3 bases are TGTGCCAGCAGCTTAGGGGACAGGGGCCACGAGCAGTACTTC.

The chain carries TRBV3-1 (or the pseudogene TRBV3-2) and TRBJ1-1; 7 nucleotides match TRBD1. CDR3 length: 15 residues. CDR1 is LGHDT, CDR2 YNNKEL, per germline (reference sequence). The ends lost 4 bases at V and 1 base at J; junction bases unmatched: 6. In DNA, the CDR3 is TGTGCCAGCAGCCCCCGGGACAGTTGGAACACTGAAGCTTTCTTT. Translation gives CASSPRDSWNTEAFF.

The V call is TRBV6-5, the J call TRBJ2-1, with 7 positions matching TRBD1. The CDR3 is 15 residues long. J lost 3 bases, V lost 6 bases, and 8 bases had no gene match. Germline assignment: CDR1 MNHEY and CDR2 SVGAGI. CDR3 amino acids: CASRPTGRGYNEQFF. In DNA, the CDR3 is TGTGCCAGCAGACCGACAGGGAGAGGCTACAATGAGCAGTTCTTC.

V is TRBV19 and J is TRBJ2-7; weak D call: TRBD1 (5 bases). This CDR3 contains 14 residues. Germline-derived CDR1 and CDR2 are LNHDA and SQIVND (reference sequence). Trimming stripped 4 bases from V and 3 bases from J, with 13 bases between. CDR3 bases: TGTGCCAGTAGTAACCCAGGGCGCATCTACGAGCAGTACTTC. It yields the protein CASSNPGRIYEQYF.

J is TRBJ2-5 and V is TRBV7-2; 10 nucleotides align to TRBD1. V shed 5 bases, J shed 2 bases, and the junction held 2 bases outside the gene matches. The CDR3 totals 14 residues. Germline values: CDR1 SGHTA, CDR2 FQGNSA. For the CDR3, the DNA is TGTGCCAGCAGCCCGGACAGGGGGCAAGAGACCCAGTACTTC. Amino acids: CASSPDRGQETQYF.

V usage is TRBV10-2 and J usage is TRBJ1-1; weak D call: TRBD1 (5 bases). The V end was cut by 9 bases, the J end by 4 bases, with 12 bases between. Germline V gives CDR1 WSHSY, CDR2 SAAADI. There are 12 residues in the CDR3. The CDR3 nucleotides read TGCGCCAGTTACCAGGGCAGCACTGAAGCTTTCTTT. This translates into CASYQGSTEAFF.

This clone was detected only once. The chain is built from TRBV5-1 and TRBJ2-1; a possible D gene is TRBD2 (6 bases). The CDR3 is 16 residues long. Germline V CDR1 and CDR2: SGHRS, YFSETQ. Between the trimmed V and J ends, which lost 4 bases and 1 base, there was a span of 15 bases. As DNA, the CDR3 is TGCGCCAGCAGCCCACGACTGGGGACTTCCTACAATGAGCAGTTCTTC. Translation: CASSPRLGTSYNEQFF.